Listed below are T cell receptor beta chains from one sample, sequenced in a study of blood T cell repertoires in COVID-19. TCRdb keeps only in-frame clones here, not all; method: immunoSEQ multiplex PCR. The profile shows 250,000 to 350,000 clones, roughly nine tenths of them singletons. Sequenced material: PBMCs or T cells enriched from blood (not recorded which). These receptor sequences come from a woman aged 25 to 39 who had recovered from COVID-19. CDR3s include the opening cysteine and the closing phenylalanine or tryptophan. D genes are given only for firm matches.

D gene,J gene,V gene,CDR3 DNA,CDR3 protein
TRBD1,TRBJ2-2,TRBV2,TGTGCCAGCAAGGATCTGGACAGGGGAGGTGGCGGGGAGCTGTTTTTT,CASKDLDRGGGGELFF
TRBD1,TRBJ1-2,TRBV16,TGTGCCAGCAGCCAATCGATGGGTGCAGGGGGCGCGTTTGGCTACACCTTC,CASSQSMGAGGAFGYTF
TRBD1,TRBJ1-4,TRBV29-1,TGCAGCGTTCTCCGGACAGGGGGGAGTGAAAAACTGTTTTTT,CSVLRTGGSEKLFF
.,TRBJ1-5,TRBV30,TGTGCCTGGAGTGCTGCAGGGAATCAGCCCCAGCATTTT,CAWSAAGNQPQHF
.,TRBJ1-6,TRBV2,TGTGCCAGCAGTGAGGGCAACTCCTATAATTCACCCCTCCACTTT,CASSEGNSYNSPLHF
.,TRBJ1-2,TRBV27,TGTGCCAGCAGGGGACAAGGTAATGGCTACACCTTC,CASRGQGNGYTF
.,TRBJ1-5,TRBV16,TGTGCCAGCAGCCCCAGGGCGTCTCCTCAGCCCCAGCATTTT,CASSPRASPQPQHF
TRBD1,TRBJ1-1,TRBV4-2,TGTGCCAGCAGCCACCCTAGGAGTGGGACAGGGATGAACACTGAAGCTTTCTTT,CASSHPRSGTGMNTEAFF
.,TRBJ2-7,TRBV13,TGTGCCAGCAGCGCAGTCATGGCCCTAGGAGGGCAGTACTTC,CASSAVMALGGQYF
.,TRBJ1-2,TRBV29-1,TGCAGCGTTGATACCGGACATGCGGACTATGGCTACACCTTC,CSVDTGHADYGYTF
TRBD1,TRBJ1-1,TRBV5-5,TGTGCCAGCAGCTCGACAGGGGTGGGTTCTGAAGCTTTCTTT,CASSSTGVGSEAFF
TRBD1,TRBJ1-1,TRBV6-2/TRBV6-3,TGTGCCAGCAGTTTTGGGACAGAAACTGAAGCTTTCTTT,CASSFGTETEAFF
.,TRBJ2-3,TRBV30,TGTGCCTGGAGTCGCGGGGTGGATACGCAGTATTTT,CAWSRGVDTQYF
TRBD2,TRBJ2-1,TRBV6-5,TGTGCCAGCAGCACCAGAGCGGGGACCCACAATGAGCAGTTCTTC,CASSTRAGTHNEQFF